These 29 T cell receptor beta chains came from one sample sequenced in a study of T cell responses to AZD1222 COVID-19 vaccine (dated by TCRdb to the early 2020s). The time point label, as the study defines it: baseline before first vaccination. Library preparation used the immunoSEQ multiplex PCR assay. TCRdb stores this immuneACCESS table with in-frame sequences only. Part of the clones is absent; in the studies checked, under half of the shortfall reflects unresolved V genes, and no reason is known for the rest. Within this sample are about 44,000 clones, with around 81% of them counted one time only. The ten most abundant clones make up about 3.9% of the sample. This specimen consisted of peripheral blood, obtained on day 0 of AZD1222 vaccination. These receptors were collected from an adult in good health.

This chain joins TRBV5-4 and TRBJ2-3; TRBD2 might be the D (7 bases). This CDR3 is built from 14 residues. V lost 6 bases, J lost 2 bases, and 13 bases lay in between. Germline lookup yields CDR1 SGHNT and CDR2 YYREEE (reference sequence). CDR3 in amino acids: CASKGGALTDTQYF. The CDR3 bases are TGTGCCAGCAAAGGGGGGGCCCTCACAGATACGCAGTATTTT. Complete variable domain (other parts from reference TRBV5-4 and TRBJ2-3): ETGVTQSPTHLIKTRGQQVTLRCSSQSGHNTVSWYQQALGQGPQFIFQYYREEENGRGNFPPRFSGLQFPNYSSELNVNALELDDSALYLCASKGGALTDTQYFGPGTRLTVL.

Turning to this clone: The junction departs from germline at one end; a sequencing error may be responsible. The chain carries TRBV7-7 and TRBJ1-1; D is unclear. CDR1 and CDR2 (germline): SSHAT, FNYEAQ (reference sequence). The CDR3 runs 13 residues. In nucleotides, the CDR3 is TGTGCTAGCAGCTTGGCCGCGAACACTGAAGCTTTCTTT. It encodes CASSLAANTEAFF. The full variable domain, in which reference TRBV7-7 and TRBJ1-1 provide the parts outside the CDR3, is GAGVSQSPRYKVTKRGQDVTLRCDPISSHATLYWYQQALGQGPEFLTYFNYEAQPDKSGLPSDRFSAERPEGSISTLTIQRTEQRDSAMYRCASSLAANTEAFFGQGTRLTVV.

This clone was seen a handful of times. CDR3: CASSPLPGQGVTEAFF. The CDR3 nucleotides are TGTGCCAGCAGTCCCCTACCGGGACAGGGTGTGACTGAAGCTTTCTTT. The chain carries TRBV6-2 or TRBV6-3 and TRBJ1-1; 9 positions agree with TRBD1. The germline V gene has CDR1 MNHEY and CDR2 SVGEGT. V shed 5 bases, J shed 5 bases, and the junction held 12 bases outside the gene matches. The CDR3 spans 16 residues.

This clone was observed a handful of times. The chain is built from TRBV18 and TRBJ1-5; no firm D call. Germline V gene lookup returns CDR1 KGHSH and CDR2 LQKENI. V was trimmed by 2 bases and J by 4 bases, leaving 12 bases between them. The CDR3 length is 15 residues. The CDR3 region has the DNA TGTGCCAGCTCACCAGGGAGCAACCCAAATCAGCCCCAGCATTTT. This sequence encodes CASSPGSNPNQPQHF.

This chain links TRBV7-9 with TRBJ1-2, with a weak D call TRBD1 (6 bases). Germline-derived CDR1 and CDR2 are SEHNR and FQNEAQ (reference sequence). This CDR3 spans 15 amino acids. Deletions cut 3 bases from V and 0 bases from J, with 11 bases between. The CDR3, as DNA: TGTGCCAGCAGCTTGCCCAGGGGAGCTAACTATGGCTACACCTTC. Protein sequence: CASSLPRGANYGYTF.

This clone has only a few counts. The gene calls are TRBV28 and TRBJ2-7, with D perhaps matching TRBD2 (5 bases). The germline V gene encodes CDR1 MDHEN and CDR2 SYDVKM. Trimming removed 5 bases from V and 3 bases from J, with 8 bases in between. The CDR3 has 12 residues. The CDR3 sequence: CASSKGGYEQYF. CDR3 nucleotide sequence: TGTGCCAGCAGTAAAGGAGGCTACGAGCAGTACTTC.

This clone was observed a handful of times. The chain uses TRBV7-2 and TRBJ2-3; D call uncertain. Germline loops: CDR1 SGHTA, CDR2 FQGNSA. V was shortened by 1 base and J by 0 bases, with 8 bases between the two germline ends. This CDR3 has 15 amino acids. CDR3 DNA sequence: TGTGCCAGCAGCTTAGGAATTGCTAGCACAGATACGCAGTATTTT. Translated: CASSLGIASTDTQYF.

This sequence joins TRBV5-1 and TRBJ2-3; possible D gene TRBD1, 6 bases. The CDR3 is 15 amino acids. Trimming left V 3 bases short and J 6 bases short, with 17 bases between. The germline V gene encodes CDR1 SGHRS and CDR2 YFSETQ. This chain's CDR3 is CASSSGEFSVDTQYF. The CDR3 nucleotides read TGCGCCAGCAGCTCAGGGGAGTTTTCTGTGGATACGCAGTATTTT.

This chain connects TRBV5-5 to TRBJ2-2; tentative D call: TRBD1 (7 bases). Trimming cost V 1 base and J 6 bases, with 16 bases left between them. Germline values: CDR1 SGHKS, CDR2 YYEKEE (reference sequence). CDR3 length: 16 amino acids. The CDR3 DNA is TGTGCCAGCAGCTTGTCCGGGCAGGGGGGTTCCGGGGAGCTGTTTTTT. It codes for CASSLSGQGGSGELFF. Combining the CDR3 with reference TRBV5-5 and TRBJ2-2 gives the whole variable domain DAGVTQSPTHLIKTRGQQVTLRCSPISGHKSVSWYQQVLGQGPQFIFQYYEKEERGRGNFPDRFSARQFPNYSSELNVNALLLGDSALYLCASSLSGQGGSGELFFGEGSRLTVL.

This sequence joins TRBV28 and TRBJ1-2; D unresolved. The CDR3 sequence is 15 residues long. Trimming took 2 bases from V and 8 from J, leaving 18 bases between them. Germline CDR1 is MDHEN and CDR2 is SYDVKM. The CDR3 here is CASSLLVGTAIGYTF. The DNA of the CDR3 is TGTGCCAGCAGTTTACTCGTTGGAACAGCTATCGGCTACACCTTC.

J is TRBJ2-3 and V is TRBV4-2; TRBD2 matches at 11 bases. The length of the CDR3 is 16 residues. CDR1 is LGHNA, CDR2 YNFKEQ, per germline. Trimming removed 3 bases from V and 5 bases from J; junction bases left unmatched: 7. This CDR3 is CASSHGTSGGGDTQYF. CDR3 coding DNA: TGTGCCAGCAGCCATGGAACTAGCGGGGGAGGAGATACGCAGTATTTT.

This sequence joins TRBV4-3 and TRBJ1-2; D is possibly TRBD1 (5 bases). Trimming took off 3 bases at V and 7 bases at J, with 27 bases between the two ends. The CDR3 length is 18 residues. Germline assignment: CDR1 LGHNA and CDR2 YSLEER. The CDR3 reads CASSHTWDPGHLGFGYTF. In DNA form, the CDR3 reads TGCGCCAGCAGCCATACTTGGGACCCAGGCCATCTCGGGTTTGGCTACACCTTC.

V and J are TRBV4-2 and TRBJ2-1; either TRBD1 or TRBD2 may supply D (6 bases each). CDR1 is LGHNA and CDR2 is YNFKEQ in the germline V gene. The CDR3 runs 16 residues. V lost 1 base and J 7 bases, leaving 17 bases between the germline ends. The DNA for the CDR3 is TGTGCCAGCAGCCAAGGCCAAGGGGGGCCTCTTAATGAGCAGTTCTTC. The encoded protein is CASSQGQGGPLNEQFF.

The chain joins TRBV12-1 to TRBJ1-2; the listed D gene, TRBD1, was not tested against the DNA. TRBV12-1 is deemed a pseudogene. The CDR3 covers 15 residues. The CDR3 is CASSWLGHSLYGYTF. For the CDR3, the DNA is TGTGCCAGCAGCTGGTTGGGACACTCCCTCTATGGCTACACCTTC.

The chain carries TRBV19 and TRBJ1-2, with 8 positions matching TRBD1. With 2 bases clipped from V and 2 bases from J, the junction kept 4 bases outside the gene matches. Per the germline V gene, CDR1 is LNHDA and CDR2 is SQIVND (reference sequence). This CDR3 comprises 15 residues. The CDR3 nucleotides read TGTGCCAGTAGTATACAGGGGGCGCGGAACTATGGCTACACCTTC. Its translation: CASSIQGARNYGYTF. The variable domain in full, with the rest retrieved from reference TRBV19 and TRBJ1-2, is DGGITQSPKYLFRKEGQNVTLSCEQNLNHDAMYWYRQDPGQGLRLIYYSQIVNDFQKGDIAEGYSVSREKKESFPLTVTSAQKNPTAFYLCASSIQGARNYGYTFGSGTRLTVV.

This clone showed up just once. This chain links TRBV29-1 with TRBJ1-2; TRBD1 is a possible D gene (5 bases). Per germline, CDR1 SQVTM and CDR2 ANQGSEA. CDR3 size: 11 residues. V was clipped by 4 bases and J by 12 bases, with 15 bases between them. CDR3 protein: CSVVAGDVDTF. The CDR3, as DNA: TGCAGCGTTGTAGCGGGGGACGTTGACACCTTC.

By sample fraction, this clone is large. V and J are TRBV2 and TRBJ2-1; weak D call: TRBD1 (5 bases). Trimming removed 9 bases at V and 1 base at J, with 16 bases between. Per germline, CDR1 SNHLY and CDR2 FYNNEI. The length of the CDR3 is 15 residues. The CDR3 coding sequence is TGTGCCAGAGGGGCGGATCCGGCGTCCTACAATGAGCAGTTCTTC. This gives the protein CARGADPASYNEQFF.

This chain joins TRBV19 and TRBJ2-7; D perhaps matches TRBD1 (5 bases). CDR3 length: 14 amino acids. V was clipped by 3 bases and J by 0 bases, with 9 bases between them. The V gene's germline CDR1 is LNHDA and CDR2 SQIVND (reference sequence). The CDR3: CASSIRQSSYEQYF. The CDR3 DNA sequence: TGTGCCAGTAGTATCCGACAGAGCTCCTACGAGCAGTACTTC. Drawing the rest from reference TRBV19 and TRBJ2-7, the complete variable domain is DGGITQSPKYLFRKEGQNVTLSCEQNLNHDAMYWYRQDPGQGLRLIYYSQIVNDFQKGDIAEGYSVSREKKESFPLTVTSAQKNPTAFYLCASSIRQSSYEQYFGPGTRLTVT.

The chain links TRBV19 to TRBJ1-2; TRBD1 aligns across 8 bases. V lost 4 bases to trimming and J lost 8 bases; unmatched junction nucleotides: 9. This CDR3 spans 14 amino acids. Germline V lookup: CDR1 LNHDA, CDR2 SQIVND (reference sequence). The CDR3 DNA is TGTGCCAGTAGTAGGCCGGACAGGGCGAGGGGCTACACCTTC. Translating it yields CASSRPDRARGYTF.

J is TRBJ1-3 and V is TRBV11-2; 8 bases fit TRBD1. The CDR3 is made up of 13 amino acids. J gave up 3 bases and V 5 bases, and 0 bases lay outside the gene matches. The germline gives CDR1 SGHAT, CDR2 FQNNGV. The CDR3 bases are TGTGCCAGCAGCGGACAGGGTGGAAACACCATATATTTT. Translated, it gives CASSGQGGNTIYF.

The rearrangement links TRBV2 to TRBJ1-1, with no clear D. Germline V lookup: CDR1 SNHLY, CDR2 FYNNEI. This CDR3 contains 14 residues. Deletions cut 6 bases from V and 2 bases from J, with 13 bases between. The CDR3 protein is CASRRRQTNTEAFF. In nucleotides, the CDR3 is TGTGCCAGCAGGCGGAGACAAACAAACACTGAAGCTTTCTTT.

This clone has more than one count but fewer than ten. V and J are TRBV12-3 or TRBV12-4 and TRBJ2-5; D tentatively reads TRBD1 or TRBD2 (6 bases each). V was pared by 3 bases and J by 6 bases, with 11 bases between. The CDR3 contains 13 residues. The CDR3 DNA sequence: TGTGCCAGCAGTTTGGGGGGCCCGAAGACCCAGTACTTC. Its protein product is CASSLGGPKTQYF.

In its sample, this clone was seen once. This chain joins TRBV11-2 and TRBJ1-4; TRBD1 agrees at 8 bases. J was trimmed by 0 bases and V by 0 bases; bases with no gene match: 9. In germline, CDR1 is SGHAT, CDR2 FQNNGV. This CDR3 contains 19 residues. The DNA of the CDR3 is TGTGCCAGCAGCTTAGAGGAGCAGGGGGCGCCGCCAACTAATGAAAAACTGTTTTTT. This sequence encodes CASSLEEQGAPPTNEKLFF.

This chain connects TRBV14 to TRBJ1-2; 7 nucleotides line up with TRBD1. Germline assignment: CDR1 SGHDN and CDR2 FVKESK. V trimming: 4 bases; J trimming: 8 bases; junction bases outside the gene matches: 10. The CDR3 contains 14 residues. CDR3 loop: CASSLSIGTAGYTF. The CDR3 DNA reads TGTGCCAGCAGCCTCTCAATCGGGACAGCGGGCTACACCTTC.

The CDR3 sequence is CAGASVGEQFF. The CDR3 nucleotides read TGTGCCGGTGCTAGCGTCGGTGAGCAGTTCTTC. The chain combines TRBV28 with TRBJ2-1; a possible D gene is TRBD2 (6 bases). This CDR3 comprises 11 residues. Trimming removed 11 bases from V and 9 bases from J, with 14 bases in between. CDR1 MDHEN and CDR2 SYDVKM come from the germline V gene.

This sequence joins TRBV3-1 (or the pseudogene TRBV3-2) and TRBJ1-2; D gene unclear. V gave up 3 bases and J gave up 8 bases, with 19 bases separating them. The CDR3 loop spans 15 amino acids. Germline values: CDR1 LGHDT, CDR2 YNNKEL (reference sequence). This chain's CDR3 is CASSQAVRPPGGYTF. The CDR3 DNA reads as TGTGCCAGCAGCCAGGCGGTTAGGCCGCCGGGAGGCTACACCTTC.

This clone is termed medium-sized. CDR3 sequence: CASSPRDSYTGELFF. Written as DNA, the CDR3 is TGTGCCAGCAGCCCCCGGGACAGTTACACCGGGGAGCTGTTTTTT. The J gene is TRBJ2-2, the V gene TRBV9; TRBD1 agrees at 7 bases. V gave up 4 bases and J gave up 3 bases; unmatched junction bases: 6. The CDR3 covers 15 residues. Germline V lookup: CDR1 SGDLS, CDR2 YYNGEE.

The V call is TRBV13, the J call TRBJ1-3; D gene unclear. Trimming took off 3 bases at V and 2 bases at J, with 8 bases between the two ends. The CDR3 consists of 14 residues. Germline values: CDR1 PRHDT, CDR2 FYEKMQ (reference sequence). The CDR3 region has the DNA TGTGCCAGCAGCTTTAGTCGGGCTGGAAACACCATATATTTT. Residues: CASSFSRAGNTIYF.

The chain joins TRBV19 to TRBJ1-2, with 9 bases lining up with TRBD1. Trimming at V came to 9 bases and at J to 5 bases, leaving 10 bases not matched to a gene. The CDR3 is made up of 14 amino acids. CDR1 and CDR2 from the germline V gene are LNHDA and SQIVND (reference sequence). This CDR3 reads CASAFVQGAYGYTF. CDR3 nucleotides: TGTGCCAGCGCGTTCGTACAGGGGGCTTATGGCTACACCTTC.